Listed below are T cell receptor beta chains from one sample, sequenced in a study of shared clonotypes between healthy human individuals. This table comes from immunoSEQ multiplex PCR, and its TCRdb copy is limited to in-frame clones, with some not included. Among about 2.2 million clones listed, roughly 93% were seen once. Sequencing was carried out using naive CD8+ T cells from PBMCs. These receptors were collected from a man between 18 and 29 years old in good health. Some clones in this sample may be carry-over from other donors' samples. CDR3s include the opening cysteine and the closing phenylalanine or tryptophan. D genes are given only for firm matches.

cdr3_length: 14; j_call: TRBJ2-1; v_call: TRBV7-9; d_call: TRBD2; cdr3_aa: CASRDWDYSDEQFF
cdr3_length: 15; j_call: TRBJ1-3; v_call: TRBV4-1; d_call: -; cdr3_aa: CASSQDSGNGNTIYF
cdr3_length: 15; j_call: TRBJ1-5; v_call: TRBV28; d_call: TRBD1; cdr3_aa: CASSLLPGGSQPQHF
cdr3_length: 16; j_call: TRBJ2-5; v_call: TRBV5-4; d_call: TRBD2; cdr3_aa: CASSLNRGRAQETQYF
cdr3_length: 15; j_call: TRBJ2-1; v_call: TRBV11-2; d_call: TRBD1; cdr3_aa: CASSPWGRQGDEQFF
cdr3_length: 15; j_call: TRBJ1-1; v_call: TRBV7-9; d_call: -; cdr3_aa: CASSPVGLMNTEAFF
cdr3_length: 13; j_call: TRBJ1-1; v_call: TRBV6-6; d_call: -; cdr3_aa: CASSYWAGEVAFF
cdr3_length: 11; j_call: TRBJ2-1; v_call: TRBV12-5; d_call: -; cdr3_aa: CASGLGDEQFF
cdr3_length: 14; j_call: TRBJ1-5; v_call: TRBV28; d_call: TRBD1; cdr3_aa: CASSRDSHNQPQHF
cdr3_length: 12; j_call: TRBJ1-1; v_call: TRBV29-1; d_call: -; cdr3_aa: CSVGLGNTEAFF
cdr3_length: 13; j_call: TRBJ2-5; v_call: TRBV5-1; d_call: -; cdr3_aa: CASSWGPQETQYF
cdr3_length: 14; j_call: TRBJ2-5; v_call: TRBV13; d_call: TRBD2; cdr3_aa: CASSSRTSQETQYF
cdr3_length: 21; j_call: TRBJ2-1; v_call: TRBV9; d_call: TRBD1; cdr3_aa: CASSEYLGTGASSGIYNEQFF
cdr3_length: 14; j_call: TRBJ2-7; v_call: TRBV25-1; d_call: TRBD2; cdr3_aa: CASSDEGLAREQYF
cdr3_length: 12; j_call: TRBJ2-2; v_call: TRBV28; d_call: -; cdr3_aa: CASSNGAGELFF
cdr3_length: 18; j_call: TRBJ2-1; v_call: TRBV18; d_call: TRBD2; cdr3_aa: CASSPKTSGRVSEGEQFF
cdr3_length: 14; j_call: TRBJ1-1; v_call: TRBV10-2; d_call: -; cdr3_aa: CASSEAFLSTEAFF
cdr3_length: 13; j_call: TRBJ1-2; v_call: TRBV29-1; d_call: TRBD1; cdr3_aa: CSGRGTGFGGYTF
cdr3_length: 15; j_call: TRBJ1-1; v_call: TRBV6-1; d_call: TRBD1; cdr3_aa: CASSGNRGGTGEAFF
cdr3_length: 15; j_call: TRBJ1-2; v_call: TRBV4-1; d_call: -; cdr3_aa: CASSQDRGAGSGYTF
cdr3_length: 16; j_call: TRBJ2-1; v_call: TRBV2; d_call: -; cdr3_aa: CASRGDYSSSYNEQFF
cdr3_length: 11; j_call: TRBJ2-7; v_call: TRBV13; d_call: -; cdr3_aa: CASSFRYEQYF
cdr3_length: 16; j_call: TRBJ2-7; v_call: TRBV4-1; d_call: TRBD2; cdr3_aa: CASSQGPWEGSHEQYF
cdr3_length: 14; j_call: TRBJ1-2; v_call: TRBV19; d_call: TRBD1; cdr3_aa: CASMGQEINYGYTF
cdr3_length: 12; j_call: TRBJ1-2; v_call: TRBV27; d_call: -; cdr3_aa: CASSGDNYGYTF
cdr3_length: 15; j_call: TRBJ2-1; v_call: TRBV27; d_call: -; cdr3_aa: CASTRPVRSTDEQFF
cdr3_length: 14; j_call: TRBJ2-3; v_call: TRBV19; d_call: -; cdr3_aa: CASSIRQHTDTQYF
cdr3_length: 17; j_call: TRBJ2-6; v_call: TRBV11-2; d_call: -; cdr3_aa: CASSWNTGSTGANVLTF
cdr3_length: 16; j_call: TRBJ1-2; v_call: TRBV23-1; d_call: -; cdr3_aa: CASSQLETEVTYGYTF
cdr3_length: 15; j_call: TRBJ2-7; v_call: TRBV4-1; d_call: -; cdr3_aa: CASSQVAGVTYEQYF
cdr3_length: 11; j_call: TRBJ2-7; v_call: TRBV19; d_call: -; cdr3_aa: CATQLAGEQYF
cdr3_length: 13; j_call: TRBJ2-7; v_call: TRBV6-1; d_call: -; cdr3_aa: CASSERVSYEQYF
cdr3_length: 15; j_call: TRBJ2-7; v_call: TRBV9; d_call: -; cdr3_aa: CASSADGGPAYEQYF
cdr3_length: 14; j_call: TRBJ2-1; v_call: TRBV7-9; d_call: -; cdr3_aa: CASSSRTIGDEQFF
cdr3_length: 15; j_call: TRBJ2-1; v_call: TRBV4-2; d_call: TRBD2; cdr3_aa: CASSPTSGGYNEQFF
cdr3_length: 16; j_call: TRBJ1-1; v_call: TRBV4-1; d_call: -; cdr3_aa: CASSQKIRDGDTEAFF
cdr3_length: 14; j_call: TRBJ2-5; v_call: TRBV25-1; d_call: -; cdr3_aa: CASSESESEETQYF
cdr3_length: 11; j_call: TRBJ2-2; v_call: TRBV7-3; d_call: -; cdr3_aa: CASSLDGELFF
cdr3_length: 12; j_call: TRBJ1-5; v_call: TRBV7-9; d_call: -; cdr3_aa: CASSTTGQPQHF
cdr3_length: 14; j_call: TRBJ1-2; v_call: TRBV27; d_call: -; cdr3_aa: CASSPGGRIYGYTF
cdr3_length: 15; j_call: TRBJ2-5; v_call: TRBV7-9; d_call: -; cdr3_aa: CASSLPQGDQETQYF
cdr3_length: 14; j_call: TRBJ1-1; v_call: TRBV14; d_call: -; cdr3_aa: CASSHMGVNTEAFF
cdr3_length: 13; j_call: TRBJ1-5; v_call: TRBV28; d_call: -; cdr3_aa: CASSLARDQPQHF
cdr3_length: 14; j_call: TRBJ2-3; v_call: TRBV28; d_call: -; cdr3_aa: CASSLGSSGDTQYF